The 30 T cell receptor beta chains below all came from one sample that was sequenced in a study of blood T cell repertoires in COVID-19. Assay used: immunoSEQ multiplex PCR; TCRdb lists only in-frame clones, some missing. The repertoire holds approximately 170,000 clones, with 70% to 90% as singletons. Sequenced material: peripheral blood. The source is a woman aged 55-69 years with COVID-19, enrolled during active disease.

The rearrangement uses TRBV3-1 (or the pseudogene TRBV3-2) and TRBJ1-1, with D possibly matching TRBD1 (6 bases). The CDR3 has 13 amino acids. V shed 1 base and J shed 11 bases, with 14 bases lying between them. Germline V lookup: CDR1 LGHDT, CDR2 YNNKEL (reference sequence). The CDR3: CASSQGQVIGAFF. DNA of the CDR3: TGTGCCAGCAGCCAAGGACAGGTCATTGGGGCTTTCTTT.

The rearrangement links TRBV18 to TRBJ2-1; D is possibly TRBD2 (6 bases). CDR1 KGHSH and CDR2 LQKENI come from the germline V gene. V was cut by 3 bases and J by 3 bases, with 12 bases left in between. The CDR3 totals 15 residues. The CDR3 DNA is TGTGCCAGCTCACCGGGACTGCCGGGCTACAATGAGCAGTTCTTC. Its translation: CASSPGLPGYNEQFF.

This clone was detected only once. The chain is built from TRBV9 and TRBJ2-3; no firm D call. The CDR3 extends over 11 amino acids. V dropped 5 bases and J dropped 5 bases, with 6 bases sitting between them. CDR1 is SGDLS and CDR2 is YYNGEE in the germline V gene. DNA for the CDR3: TGTGCCAGCAGAAGAGGAGATACGCAGTATTTT. Protein: CASRRGDTQYF.

This chain links TRBV11-2 with TRBJ2-1; 10 bases fit TRBD2. V shed 4 bases, J shed 0 bases, and the junction held 6 bases outside the gene matches. The CDR3 loop spans 17 amino acids. Germline CDR1 and CDR2: SGHAT and FQNNGV. The CDR3 region has the DNA TGTGCCAGCAGCTCTCGGCTAGCGGGAGACTCCTACAATGAGCAGTTCTTC. Residues: CASSSRLAGDSYNEQFF.

This rearrangement joins TRBV27 to TRBJ1-6, with D hard to call. V gave up 5 bases and J gave up 10 bases, with 9 bases separating them. CDR1 MNHEY and CDR2 SMNVEV come from the germline V gene (reference sequence). The CDR3 is 12 amino acids. The CDR3 region is CASSPLNSPLHF. CDR3 in DNA: TGTGCCAGCAGTCCACTTAACTCACCCCTCCACTTT.

The V and J genes are TRBV30 and TRBJ2-1; 7 nucleotides line up with TRBD2. Trimming took 0 bases from V and 8 from J; bases not matched to a gene: 7. The germline gives CDR1 GTSNPN, CDR2 SVGIG (reference sequence). The CDR3 runs 14 residues. This CDR3 reads CAWSVVGGWDEQFF. Here the CDR3 DNA reads TGTGCCTGGAGTGTTGTGGGAGGGTGGGATGAGCAGTTCTTC.

The chain carries TRBV5-4 and TRBJ1-1; 7 bases are shared with TRBD1. The CDR3 loop spans 13 amino acids. Germline values: CDR1 SGHNT, CDR2 YYREEE (reference sequence). V was pared by 4 bases and J by 7 bases, with 7 bases of the junction left unmatched. The CDR3 DNA reads as TGTGCCAGCAGCCGGGGACAGCCCGTTGAAGCTTTCTTT. It is translated as CASSRGQPVEAFF.

This sequence joins TRBV7-9 and TRBJ2-1; 8 bases align to TRBD1. Germline CDR1 SEHNR, CDR2 FQNEAQ (reference sequence). V lost 5 bases, J lost 4 bases, and 13 bases stayed unmatched. This CDR3 contains 17 residues. This CDR3 is CASSTWEARGPYNEQFF. The CDR3, as DNA: TGTGCCAGCAGCACCTGGGAGGCCAGGGGGCCTTACAATGAGCAGTTCTTC. The whole variable domain, filled in from reference TRBV7-9 and TRBJ2-1, reads DTGVSQNPRHKITKRGQNVTFRCDPISEHNRLYWYRQTLGQGPEFLTYFQNEAQLEKSRLLSDRFSAERPKGSFSTLEIQRTEQGDSAMYLCASSTWEARGPYNEQFFGPGTRLTVL.

This rearrangement joins TRBV30 to TRBJ1-6; D may be TRBD1 (5 bases). This CDR3 has 14 amino acids. From germline, CDR1 is GTSNPN and CDR2 SVGIG (reference sequence). V gave up 2 bases and J gave up 10 bases, with 15 bases separating them. This CDR3 is CAWSRDSLLSPLHF. The CDR3 coding sequence is TGTGCCTGGAGTAGGGACTCGTTGTTGTCACCCCTCCACTTT.

This chain links TRBV7-2 with TRBJ1-4; the match to TRBD1 covers 9 bases. The junction had 4 bases not matched to a gene; V was cut back by 3 bases and J by 5 bases. From germline, CDR1 is SGHTA and CDR2 FQGNSA. The CDR3 has 15 amino acids. The CDR3 here is CASSFDRGSNEKLFF. The DNA for the CDR3 is TGTGCCAGCAGCTTCGACAGGGGGTCCAATGAAAAACTGTTTTTT.

The genes are TRBV5-5 and TRBJ2-1, with 10 bases matching TRBD2. CDR1 SGHKS and CDR2 YYEKEE come from the germline V gene (reference sequence). This CDR3 contains 16 residues. After removal of 1 base from V and 3 bases from J, the junction contained 4 bases not matched to a gene. CDR3 in DNA: TGTGCCAGCAGCTTGCAAGCGGGAGGGGTCTACAATGAGCAGTTCTTC. Translating gives CASSLQAGGVYNEQFF.

V usage is TRBV9 and J usage is TRBJ1-3, with a tentative D call TRBD1 (6 bases). Trimming shortened V by 4 bases and J by 0 bases, and 11 bases separated the two germline ends. Germline lookup yields CDR1 SGDLS and CDR2 YYNGEE. The length of the CDR3 is 15 residues. The CDR3 protein is CASSPQGISGNTIYF. For the CDR3, the DNA is TGTGCCAGCAGCCCTCAGGGGATCTCTGGAAACACCATATATTTT.

The rearrangement links TRBV20-1 to TRBJ1-2, with D hard to call. In germline, CDR1 is DFQATT, CDR2 SNEGSKA (reference sequence). CDR3 length: 13 residues. Trimming took off 3 bases at V and 1 base at J, with 9 bases between the two ends. The CDR3 coding sequence is TGCAGTGCTAGTTTCGGGGTTAACTATGGCTACACCTTC. Amino acids: CSASFGVNYGYTF.

The J gene is TRBJ1-6, the V gene TRBV19; D not resolved. The CDR3 sequence is 16 residues long. Germline V gene data show CDR1 as LNHDA and CDR2 as SQIVND (reference sequence). Trimming took 3 bases from V and 5 from J, leaving 14 bases between them. CDR3 protein: CASSIRGSGDNSPLHF. CDR3 in DNA: TGTGCCAGTAGTATTAGAGGGTCAGGCGATAATTCACCCCTCCACTTT.

The chain is built from TRBV6-1 and TRBJ2-7, with D maybe TRBD1 (5 bases). V dropped 0 bases and J dropped 0 bases, with 9 bases sitting between them. The CDR3 is 15 amino acids. The V gene's germline CDR1 is MNHNS and CDR2 SASEGT. The CDR3 DNA is TGTGCCAGCAGTGAAGCGGCCAGGGTCTCCTACGAGCAGTACTTC. Amino acids: CASSEAARVSYEQYF.

This chain joins TRBV18 and TRBJ2-5, with D perhaps matching TRBD2 (6 bases). Germline V gene lookup returns CDR1 KGHSH and CDR2 LQKENI. The CDR3 loop spans 15 amino acids. V lost 6 bases to trimming and J lost 5 bases, with 19 bases between them. CDR3 bases: TGTGCCAGCTCCCCCTCGGGGGTGATTAGGGAGACCCAGTACTTC. This encodes CASSPSGVIRETQYF.

This clone was seen a few times. At one boundary the junction diverges from the germline segment, which might be a read error. CDR3 DNA: TGTGCCAGCAGCTTAGCGTACACGGAAGCTTTCTTT. The encoded protein is CASSLAYTEAFF. The chain joins TRBV7-8 to TRBJ1-1; D gene uncertain. The CDR3 sequence is 12 residues long. Germline CDR1 SGHVS, CDR2 FQNEAQ.

A single count supports this clone. This sequence joins TRBV25-1 and TRBJ2-3; 7 bases are shared with TRBD1. Germline CDR1 is MGHDK and CDR2 is SYGVNS. CDR3 length: 15 amino acids. The J segment lost 2 bases and the V segment lost 2 bases, leaving 4 bases of the junction unmatched. The CDR3: CASSEIGGPTDTQYF. The CDR3 bases are TGTGCCAGCAGTGAAATAGGGGGCCCCACAGATACGCAGTATTTT.

The gene calls are TRBV3-1 (or the pseudogene TRBV3-2) and TRBJ1-3; maybe TRBD1 (6 bases). V gave up 4 bases and J gave up 1 base, with 11 bases separating them. Germline V CDR1 and CDR2: LGHDT, YNNKEL (reference sequence). There are 15 residues in the CDR3. The CDR3 nucleotides read TGTGCCAGCAGCCTTGAGGGGGGGTCTGGAAACACCATATATTTT. It codes for CASSLEGGSGNTIYF.

The J gene is TRBJ1-6, the V gene TRBV20-1; D uncertain. V lost 6 bases, J lost 5 bases, and 17 bases lay in between. Germline V gives CDR1 DFQATT, CDR2 SNEGSKA (reference sequence). The CDR3 runs to 15 residues. CDR3 protein: CSASPLTGNNSPLHF. In DNA form, the CDR3 reads TGCAGTGCAAGTCCCCTGACGGGAAATAATTCACCCCTCCACTTT.

CDR3 sequence (DNA): TGCGCCAGCAGCCAAGATCTCGAGTTATCCTGGGCTACGCAGTATTTT. It yields the protein CASSQDLELSWATQYF. V and J are TRBV4-1 and TRBJ2-3, with D hard to call. There are 16 residues in the CDR3. V lost 0 bases and J 8 bases, leaving 18 bases between the germline ends. Germline V gene sequence: CDR1 MGHRA, CDR2 YSYEKL.

This sequence joins TRBV28 and TRBJ2-7, with 8 positions matching TRBD2. There are 16 residues in the CDR3. The germline gives CDR1 MDHEN, CDR2 SYDVKM. The V gene end was trimmed by 3 bases and the J gene end by 2 bases; junction bases not matched to a gene: 9. The CDR3 DNA reads as TGTGCCAGCAGTTTGGAAAGGCGGGAGGTCACCTACGAGCAGTACTTC. It specifies CASSLERREVTYEQYF.

This chain uses TRBV9 with TRBJ2-3; 8 positions match TRBD1. The germline V gene has CDR1 SGDLS and CDR2 YYNGEE. This CDR3 spans 14 amino acids. J gave up 6 bases and V 4 bases, and 7 bases lay outside the gene matches. The DNA of the CDR3 is TGTGCCAGCAGCAAAAAAGGACAGGGTGATACGCAGTATTTT. This translates into CASSKKGQGDTQYF.

The V call is TRBV28, the J call TRBJ1-4; the match to TRBD1 covers 7 bases. The V segment lost 5 bases and the J segment 1 base; nucleotides outside the gene matches: 4. There are 15 residues in the CDR3. Germline lookup yields CDR1 MDHEN and CDR2 SYDVKM. Here the CDR3 reads CASSETGRTNEKLFF. The DNA of the CDR3 is TGTGCCAGCAGTGAGACAGGGAGAACTAATGAAAAACTGTTTTTT.

This clone was picked up a small number of times. The genes are TRBV5-1 and TRBJ2-2, with TRBD2 matching 8 bases. This CDR3 has 15 residues. The germline gives CDR1 SGHRS, CDR2 YFSETQ. J was trimmed by 0 bases and V by 8 bases; bases with no gene match: 6. The CDR3 is CASTGGSTNTGELFF. CDR3 DNA sequence: TGCGCCAGTACGGGGGGGTCAACGAACACCGGGGAGCTGTTTTTT.

V usage is TRBV5-1 and J usage is TRBJ2-1; D ambiguous. CDR1 and CDR2 (germline): SGHRS, YFSETQ. Trimming took off 4 bases at V and 12 bases at J, with 14 bases between the two ends. This CDR3 comprises 12 residues. The DNA of the CDR3 is TGCGCCAGCAGCCCCGACTTTTCACGGCAGTTCTTC. This sequence encodes CASSPDFSRQFF.

This clone was counted between two and nine times. The genes are TRBV5-8 and TRBJ1-2; D remains ambiguous. CDR3 length: 15 amino acids. In germline, CDR1 is SGHTS, CDR2 YDEGEE. V was shortened by 1 base and J by 0 bases, with 10 bases between the two germline ends. The CDR3 here is CASSLRGGTNYGYTF. As DNA, the CDR3 is TGTGCCAGCAGCTTGAGAGGCGGAACTAACTATGGCTACACCTTC. Full variable domain (remainder filled in from reference TRBV5-8 and TRBJ1-2): EAGVTQSPTHLIKTRGQQATLRCSPISGHTSVYWYQQALGLGLQFLLWYDEGEERNRGNFPPRFSGRQFPNYSSELNVNALELEDSALYLCASSLRGGTNYGYTFGSGTRLTVV.

The chain has TRBV19 and TRBJ2-2, with D possibly matching TRBD1 (6 bases). Looked up from germline, CDR1 is LNHDA and CDR2 is SQIVND (reference sequence). Deletions cut 4 bases from V and 6 bases from J, with 12 bases between. CDR3 length equals 14 residues. CDR3 sequence: CASSRQGKSGELFF. CDR3 bases: TGTGCCAGTAGTAGGCAGGGGAAGTCCGGGGAGCTGTTTTTT. Combining the CDR3 with reference TRBV19 and TRBJ2-2 gives the whole variable domain DGGITQSPKYLFRKEGQNVTLSCEQNLNHDAMYWYRQDPGQGLRLIYYSQIVNDFQKGDIAEGYSVSREKKESFPLTVTSAQKNPTAFYLCASSRQGKSGELFFGEGSRLTVL.

As to this clone: Other DNA sequences in the sample encode the same CDR3. The chain joins TRBV18 to TRBJ2-7, with D possibly being TRBD2 (5 bases). The CDR3 is made up of 14 amino acids. Trimming shortened V by 2 bases and J by 4 bases, and 12 bases separated the two germline ends. The germline gives CDR1 KGHSH, CDR2 LQKENI. CDR3 nucleotides: TGTGCCAGCTCACCAAGCGGCGGCCAATACGAGCAGTACTTC. It translates to CASSPSGGQYEQYF.

This chain connects TRBV10-3 to TRBJ2-7, with 11 bases that match TRBD1. The V segment lost 7 bases and the J segment 0 bases; nucleotides outside the gene matches: 2. The CDR3 has 14 residues. Germline CDR1 is ENHRY and CDR2 is SYGVKD. CDR3 loop: CAIMGTGGSYEQYF. For the CDR3, the DNA is TGTGCCATCATGGGGACAGGGGGCTCCTACGAGCAGTACTTC.